This TCR beta chain was identified during a study of blood T cell repertoires in COVID-19. This clone was seen just once. Profiling relied on immunoSEQ multiplex PCR, and the TCRdb table lists in-frame clones only, not all of them. The sample yields about 98,000 clones, 70% to 85% seen once. Trimming removed 2 bases at V and 8 bases at J, with 16 bases between. CDR3 size: 15 residues. CDR1 is MNHNY and CDR2 is SVGAGI in the germline V gene (reference sequence). The TCR sequence derives from a man aged 55 to 69 with active or convalescent COVID-19. J is TRBJ2-1 and V is TRBV6-6; TRBD2 might be the D (5 bases). Input material: peripheral blood. CDR3 loop: CASSYGERRTDEQFF. CDR3 coding DNA: TGTGCCAGCAGTTACGGGGAAAGGAGGACGGATGAGCAGTTCTTC.